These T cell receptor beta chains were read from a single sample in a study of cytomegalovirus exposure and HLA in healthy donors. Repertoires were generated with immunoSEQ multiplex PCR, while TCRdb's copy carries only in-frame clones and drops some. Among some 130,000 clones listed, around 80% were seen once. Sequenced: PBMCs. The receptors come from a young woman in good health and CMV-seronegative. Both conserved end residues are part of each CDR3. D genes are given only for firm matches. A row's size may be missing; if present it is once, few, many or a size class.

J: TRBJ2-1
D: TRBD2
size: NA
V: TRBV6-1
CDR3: CASSGSGSYNEQFF
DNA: TGTGCCAGCAGTGGTAGCGGGAGTTACAATGAGCAGTTCTTC

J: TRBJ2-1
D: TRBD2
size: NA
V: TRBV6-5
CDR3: CASSESGGSYNEQFF
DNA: TGTGCCAGCAGCGAAAGCGGGGGCTCCTACAATGAGCAGTTCTTC

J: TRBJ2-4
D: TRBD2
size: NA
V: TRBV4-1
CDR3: CASSQGGGDIQYF
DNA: TGCGCCAGCAGCCAGGGGGGAGGGGACATTCAGTACTTC

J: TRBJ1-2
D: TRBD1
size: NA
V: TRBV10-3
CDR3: CAISETSGQGLYGYTF
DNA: TGTGCCATCAGTGAGACGTCGGGACAGGGCCTCTATGGCTACACCTTC

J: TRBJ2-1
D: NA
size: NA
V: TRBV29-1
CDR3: CSVEPGVVVDEQFF
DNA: TGCAGCGTTGAACCCGGGGTGGTTGTGGATGAGCAGTTCTTC

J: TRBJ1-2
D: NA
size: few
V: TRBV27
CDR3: CASRALLGGGYTF
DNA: TGTGCCAGCAGGGCCCTATTGGGAGGCGGCTACACCTTC

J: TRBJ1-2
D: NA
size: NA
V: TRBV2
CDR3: CANPGGADGYTF
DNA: TGTGCCAACCCCGGGGGGGCGGACGGCTACACCTTC

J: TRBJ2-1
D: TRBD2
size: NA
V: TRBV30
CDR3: CAWSVTSGRAGEQFF
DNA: TGTGCCTGGAGTGTAACTAGCGGGAGGGCCGGTGAGCAGTTCTTC

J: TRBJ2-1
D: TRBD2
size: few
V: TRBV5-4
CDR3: CASRRGLALSNEQFF
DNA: TGTGCCAGCAGACGGGGACTAGCTTTGTCCAATGAGCAGTTCTTC

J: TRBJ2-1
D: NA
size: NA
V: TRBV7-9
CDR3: CASSSLGDYLPNEQFF
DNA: TGTGCCAGCAGCTCCCTAGGAGACTACCTCCCCAATGAGCAGTTCTTC

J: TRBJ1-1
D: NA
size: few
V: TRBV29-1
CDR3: CSVSRGGVNTEAFF
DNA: TGCAGCGTTTCCCGGGGAGGGGTGAACACTGAAGCTTTCTTT

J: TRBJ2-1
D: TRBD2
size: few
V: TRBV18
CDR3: CASSPLGGRSSYNEQFF
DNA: TGTGCCAGCTCACCCCTGGGCGGGAGGAGCTCCTACAATGAGCAGTTCTTC

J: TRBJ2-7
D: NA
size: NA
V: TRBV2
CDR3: CASSGGPSYEQYF
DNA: TGTGCCAGCAGTGGGGGGCCTAGCTACGAGCAGTACTTC

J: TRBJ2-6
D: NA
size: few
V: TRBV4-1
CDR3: CASSRPGDRISGANVLTF
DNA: TGCGCCAGCAGCCGACCGGGAGACCGCATCTCTGGGGCCAACGTCCTGACTTTC

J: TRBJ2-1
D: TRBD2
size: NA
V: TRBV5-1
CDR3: CASSLRLAGVMNEQFF
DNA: TGCGCCAGCAGCCTAAGACTAGCGGGAGTAATGAATGAGCAGTTCTTC

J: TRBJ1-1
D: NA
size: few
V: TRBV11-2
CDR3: CASSQPRGNTEAFF
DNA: TGTGCCAGCAGCCAACCTAGGGGGAACACTGAAGCTTTCTTT

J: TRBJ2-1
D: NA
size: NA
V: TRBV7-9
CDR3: CASSLGTYIGGEQFF
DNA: TGTGCCAGCAGCTTAGGGACTTATATTGGAGGTGAGCAGTTCTTC

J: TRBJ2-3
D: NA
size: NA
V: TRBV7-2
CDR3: CASRQFLASDTQYF
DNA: TGTGCCAGCCGTCAGTTTCTTGCCTCAGATACGCAGTATTTT

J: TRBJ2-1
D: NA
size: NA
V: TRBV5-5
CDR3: CASSSQGTSYNEQFF
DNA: TGTGCCAGCAGCTCCCAGGGGACATCCTACAATGAGCAGTTCTTC

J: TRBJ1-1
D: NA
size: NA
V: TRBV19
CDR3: CASSQRNTEAFF
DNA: TGTGCCAGTTCGCAGCGGAACACTGAAGCTTTCTTT

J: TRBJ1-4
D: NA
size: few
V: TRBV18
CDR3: CASSPGARYEKLFF
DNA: TGTGCCAGCTCACCGGGGGCCCGGTATGAAAAACTGTTTTTT

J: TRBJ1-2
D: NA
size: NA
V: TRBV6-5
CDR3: CASSYSNQAVGGYTF
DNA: TGTGCCAGCAGTTACTCGAACCAGGCTGTGGGTGGCTACACCTTC

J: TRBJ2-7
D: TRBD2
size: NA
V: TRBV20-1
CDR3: CSGASGYEQYF
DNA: TGCAGTGGAGCTAGCGGCTACGAGCAGTACTTC

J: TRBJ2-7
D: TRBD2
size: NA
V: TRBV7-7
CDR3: CASSLRAGDNEQYF
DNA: TGTGCCAGCAGCTTAAGGGCGGGAGATAACGAGCAGTACTTC

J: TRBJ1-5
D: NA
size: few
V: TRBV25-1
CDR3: CASQGSNQPQHF
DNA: TGTGCCAGCCAGGGTAGCAATCAGCCCCAGCATTTT

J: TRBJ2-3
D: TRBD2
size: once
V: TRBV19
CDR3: CASNSISGSPSTDTQYF
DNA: TGTGCCAGTAACTCCATTAGCGGGAGCCCTAGCACAGATACGCAGTATTTT

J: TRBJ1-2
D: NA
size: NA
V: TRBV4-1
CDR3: CASTQALRGDGYTF
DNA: TGCGCCAGCACCCAAGCCCTCAGGGGCGATGGCTACACCTTC

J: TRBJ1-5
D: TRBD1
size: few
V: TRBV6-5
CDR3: CASSGTGPKMHF
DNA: TGTGCCAGCAGTGGGACAGGTCCAAAGATGCATTTT

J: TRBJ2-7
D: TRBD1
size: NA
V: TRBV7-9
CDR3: CASSLHKLGQGAYEQYF
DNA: TGTGCCAGCAGTCTTCATAAACTGGGACAGGGGGCCTACGAGCAGTACTTC

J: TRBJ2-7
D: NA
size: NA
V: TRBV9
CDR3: CASSSRTNEQYF
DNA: TGTGCCAGCAGCTCCAGGACTAACGAGCAGTACTTC

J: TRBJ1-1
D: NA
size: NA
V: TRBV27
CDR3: CASSLSNGLEAFF
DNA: TGTGCCAGCAGTTTATCTAACGGACTAGAAGCTTTCTTT

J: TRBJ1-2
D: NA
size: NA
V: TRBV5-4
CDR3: CASSLQGTNYGYTF
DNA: TGTGCCAGCAGCTTGCAGGGTACTAACTATGGCTACACCTTC

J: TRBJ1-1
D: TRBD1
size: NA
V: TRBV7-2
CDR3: CASSLDRGLIEAFF
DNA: TGTGCCAGCAGCTTGGACAGGGGGCTTATTGAAGCTTTCTTT

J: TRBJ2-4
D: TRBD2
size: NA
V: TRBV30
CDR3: CAWSRLAGASRNIQYF
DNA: TGTGCCTGGAGTCGTCTAGCGGGAGCAAGCCGGAACATTCAGTACTTC

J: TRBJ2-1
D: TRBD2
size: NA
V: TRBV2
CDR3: CASKGLGEFITYNEQFF
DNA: TGTGCCAGCAAGGGACTAGGGGAATTCATAACCTACAATGAGCAGTTCTTC

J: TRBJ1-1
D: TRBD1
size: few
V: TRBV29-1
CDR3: CSVFRQGRNEAFF
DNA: TGCAGCGTGTTCCGACAGGGACGTAATGAAGCTTTCTTT

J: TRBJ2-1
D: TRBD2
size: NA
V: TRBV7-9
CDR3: CASRLAGGPYNEQFF
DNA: TGTGCCAGCAGGTTGGCGGGAGGCCCCTACAATGAGCAGTTCTTC

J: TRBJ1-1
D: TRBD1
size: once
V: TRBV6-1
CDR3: CASSVDRGDEAFF
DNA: TGTGCCAGCAGTGTTGACAGGGGTGATGAAGCTTTCTTT

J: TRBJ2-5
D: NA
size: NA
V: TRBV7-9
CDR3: CASRSLRPQETQYF
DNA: TGTGCCAGCAGGAGTCTGAGGCCCCAAGAGACCCAGTACTTC

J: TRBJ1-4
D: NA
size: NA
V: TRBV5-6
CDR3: CASSPRPGSNEKLFF
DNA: TGTGCCAGCAGCCCCCGGCCAGGGTCTAATGAAAAACTGTTTTTT